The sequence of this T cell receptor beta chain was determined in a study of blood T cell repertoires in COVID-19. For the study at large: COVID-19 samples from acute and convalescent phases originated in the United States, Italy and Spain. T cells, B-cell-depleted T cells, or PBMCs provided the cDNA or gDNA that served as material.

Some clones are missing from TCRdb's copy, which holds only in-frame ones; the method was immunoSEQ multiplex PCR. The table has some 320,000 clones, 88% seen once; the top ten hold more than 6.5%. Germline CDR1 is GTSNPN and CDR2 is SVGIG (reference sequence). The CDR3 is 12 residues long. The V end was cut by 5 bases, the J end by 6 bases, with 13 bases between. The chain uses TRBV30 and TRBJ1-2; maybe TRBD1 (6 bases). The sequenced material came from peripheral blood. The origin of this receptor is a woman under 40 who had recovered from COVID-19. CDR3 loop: CAWFGGGDGYTF. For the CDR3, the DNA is TGTGCCTGGTTCGGAGGGGGGGATGGCTACACCTTC. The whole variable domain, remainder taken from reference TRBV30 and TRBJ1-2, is SQTIHQWPATLVQPVGSPLSLECTVEGTSNPNLYWYRQAAGRGLQLLFYSVGIGQISSEVPQNLSASRPQDRQFILSSKKLLLSDSGFYLCAWFGGGDGYTFGSGTRLTVV.